These 20 T cell receptor beta chains were all obtained from the same sample, sequenced in a study of a mutant IDH1 vaccine in newly diagnosed glioma. The time point denotes: week 5, during vaccination. In the vaccine, a single dose held 300 ug of the mutant IDH1 20-mer peptide, along with topical imiquimod. Antigen specificity for these receptors is unknown. TCRdb's copy holds only in-frame clones and misses some; the assay was immunoSEQ multiplex PCR. The sample comprises over 55,000 clones, about 80% of which are singletons, and over 3% rests with the top ten. The source material was PBMCs, sampled from a glioma patient whose treatment included an IDH1 peptide vaccine. These receptor sequences come from a woman younger than 30 with glioma. Some clones in this sample may be carry-over from other donors' samples.

The rearrangement uses TRBV11-3 and TRBJ1-1; D not certain. CDR1 and CDR2 from the germline V gene are SGHNT and YENEEA. Trimming took off 1 base at V and 0 bases at J, with 9 bases between the two ends. The CDR3 has 15 amino acids. DNA for the CDR3: TGTGCCAGCAGCTTAGGGGCAGGTATGAACACTGAAGCTTTCTTT. Its protein is CASSLGAGMNTEAFF.

This chain uses TRBV27 with TRBJ2-7; TRBD2 aligns across 14 bases. V was clipped by 2 bases and J by 7 bases; unmatched bases: 19. Germline V CDR1 and CDR2: MNHEY, SMNVEV (reference sequence). The CDR3 is 20 amino acids. The CDR3: CASSLLYGLAGGLSYGEQYF. The DNA of the CDR3 is TGTGCCAGCAGTTTACTATACGGACTAGCGGGGGGATTATCCTACGGGGAGCAGTACTTC.

This chain links TRBV6-5 with TRBJ1-6; 8 positions match TRBD1. V shed 2 bases and J 5 bases; nucleotides not matched to a gene: 5. The germline V gene encodes CDR1 MNHEY and CDR2 SVGAGI. The CDR3 has 16 residues. The CDR3 protein is CASSYQPGGHNSPLHF. The DNA for the CDR3 is TGTGCCAGCAGTTACCAACCAGGGGGCCATAATTCACCCCTCCACTTT.

The chain couples TRBV14 to TRBJ1-4; 9 bases match TRBD1. Germline-derived CDR1 and CDR2 are SGHDN and FVKESK. The CDR3 spans 16 residues. The J segment lost 3 bases and the V segment lost 5 bases, leaving 7 bases of the junction unmatched. The CDR3 DNA sequence: TGTGCCAGCAGCGCCCTACAGGGGGCCTCTAATGAAAAACTGTTTTTT. Translated, it gives CASSALQGASNEKLFF.

This chain joins TRBV6-5 and TRBJ2-3; D uncertain. The CDR3 contains 11 residues. The germline CDR1 and CDR2 sequences are MNHEY and SVGAGI. V was cut by 4 bases and J by 6 bases, with 5 bases left in between. CDR3: CASSSADTQYF. CDR3 in DNA: TGTGCCAGCAGTTCGGCTGATACGCAGTATTTT.

This rearrangement joins TRBV5-3 to TRBJ1-5; unclear D gene. TRBV5-3 falls under the ORF class, with uncertain function. V was trimmed by 1 base and J by 0 bases, leaving 11 bases between them. The CDR3 has 16 residues. The CDR3, as DNA: TGTGCCAGAAGCTTGAGGCGAAGGGTTAGCAATCAGCCCCAGCATTTT. As protein: CARSLRRRVSNQPQHF.

The chain couples TRBV9 to TRBJ1-2, with D possibly being TRBD1 (6 bases). CDR1 is SGDLS and CDR2 is YYNGEE in the germline V gene. Trimming removed 7 bases at V and 5 bases at J, with 12 bases between. This CDR3 spans 12 amino acids. This CDR3 reads CASGDRLYGYTF. The CDR3 DNA reads TGTGCCAGCGGAGACAGGCTTTATGGCTACACCTTC.

V usage is TRBV7-6 and J usage is TRBJ2-7; 8 nucleotides agree with TRBD1. The CDR3 is made up of 16 amino acids. CDR1 and CDR2 (germline): SGHVS, FNYEAQ. V dropped 4 bases and J dropped 4; count of bases not matched to a gene: 12. The CDR3 DNA is TGTGCCAGCAGCTCAGGGGGCGCCTCACCTCAATACGAGCAGTACTTC. The encoded protein is CASSSGGASPQYEQYF.

The CDR3 nucleotides are TGTGCCATCACGCCGGGGGCCAGTAGAACAGATACGCAGTATTTT. Translating gives CAITPGASRTDTQYF. The chain joins TRBV10-3 to TRBJ2-3; either TRBD1 or TRBD2 may supply D (6 bases each). V lost 7 bases and J lost 3, with 17 bases in between. CDR1 and CDR2 (germline): ENHRY, SYGVKD. The CDR3 is made up of 15 amino acids.

The chain carries TRBV6-1 and TRBJ2-7; D ambiguous. CDR1 is MNHNS and CDR2 is SASEGT in the germline V gene. The CDR3 runs to 17 residues. The V end lost 0 bases, the J end lost 0 bases, and 15 bases lay between the germline ends. The CDR3 here is CASSEASGWGISYEQYF. The CDR3 DNA sequence: TGTGCCAGCAGTGAAGCATCCGGTTGGGGTATCTCCTACGAGCAGTACTTC.

The chain has TRBV6-6 and TRBJ2-3, with 8 bases identical to TRBD2. Trimming removed 6 bases from V and 7 bases from J; junction bases left unmatched: 9. CDR1 and CDR2 from the germline V gene are MNHNY and SVGAGI (reference sequence). The CDR3 extends over 14 amino acids. The CDR3 region has the DNA TGTGCCAGCAGAAGCGGGGGCTCCCCGAATACGCAGTATTTT. It translates to CASRSGGSPNTQYF.

The V call is TRBV14, the J call TRBJ2-7; D is undetermined. The germline V and J ends were trimmed by 3 bases and 1 base, with 19 bases remaining between them. Per the germline V gene, CDR1 is SGHDN and CDR2 is FVKESK. CDR3 length: 17 residues. The CDR3 spells CASSQDLSPGYSYEQYF. CDR3 DNA sequence: TGTGCCAGCAGCCAGGACCTTTCCCCCGGGTATTCCTACGAGCAGTACTTC.

The chain recombines TRBV6-6 with TRBJ2-7, with D uncertain. V shed 2 bases and J shed 5 bases, with 16 bases lying between them. Germline V CDR1 and CDR2: MNHNY, SVGAGI (reference sequence). This CDR3 region has 15 residues. CDR3 sequence (DNA): TGTGCCAGCAGTTACCCCGGTAGCAGGAAGAACGAGCAGTACTTC. Amino acid sequence: CASSYPGSRKNEQYF.

This sequence joins TRBV10-3 and TRBJ1-5; a possible D gene is TRBD1 (5 bases). V lost 3 bases and J 2 bases, leaving 14 bases between the germline ends. This CDR3 spans 16 amino acids. Per the germline V gene, CDR1 is ENHRY and CDR2 is SYGVKD. CDR3 residues: CAISEGVPRGNQPQHF. CDR3 DNA sequence: TGTGCCATCAGTGAAGGGGTCCCGAGGGGCAATCAGCCCCAGCATTTT.

CDR3 amino acids: CASREKNIQYF. For the CDR3, the DNA is TGTGCCAGCAGGGAGAAAAACATTCAGTACTTC. The V gene is TRBV25-1, the J gene TRBJ2-4; D uncertain. This CDR3 region has 11 residues. The ends were cut back, 6 bases at V and 4 bases at J, with 4 bases in the middle. From germline, CDR1 is MGHDK and CDR2 SYGVNS.

The rearrangement joins TRBV5-1 to TRBJ2-7; 8 positions match TRBD2. Germline trimming cut 0 bases from V and 3 bases from J; bases unmatched to any gene: 5. The CDR3 spans 15 residues. Germline CDR1 SGHRS, CDR2 YFSETQ. The CDR3 loop is CASSLGGTRGYEQYF. For the CDR3, the DNA is TGCGCCAGCAGCTTGGGGGGGACTAGAGGCTACGAGCAGTACTTC.

This clone was counted between two and nine times. This chain connects TRBV29-1 to TRBJ2-7; D may be TRBD2 (5 bases). The CDR3 consists of 15 residues. Germline values: CDR1 SQVTM, CDR2 ANQGSEA. Trimming pared 4 bases from V and 1 base from J, leaving 17 bases between. CDR3 DNA: TGCAGCGTTGCGGACGTCGGGCGGGCTTCCTACGAGCAGTACTTC. Translated, it gives CSVADVGRASYEQYF.

This clone was detected only a few times. The rearrangement joins TRBV10-3 to TRBJ1-5; 11 bases align to TRBD1. The CDR3 is 15 residues long. The J segment lost 7 bases and the V segment lost 0 bases, leaving 2 bases of the junction unmatched. Germline V lookup: CDR1 ENHRY, CDR2 SYGVKD. Here the CDR3 reads CAISESGTGGQPQHF. DNA for the CDR3: TGTGCCATCAGTGAGTCCGGGACAGGGGGACAGCCCCAGCATTTT.

This clone was found once. J is TRBJ2-7 and V is TRBV5-1; no clear D gene. V was pared by 5 bases and J by 3 bases, with 6 bases between. Germline assignment: CDR1 SGHRS and CDR2 YFSETQ. CDR3 length: 11 amino acids. CDR3 DNA sequence: TGCGCCAGCAGTCAGCTCTACGAGCAGTACTTC. As protein: CASSQLYEQYF.

The chain carries TRBV25-1 and TRBJ1-3, with 7 bases aligning to TRBD1. Looked up from germline, CDR1 is MGHDK and CDR2 is SYGVNS. This CDR3 comprises 16 residues. V shed 3 bases and J 6 bases; nucleotides not matched to a gene: 11. CDR3 amino acids: CASSDYHGTDKNTIYF. The CDR3 coding sequence is TGTGCCAGCAGTGATTACCACGGGACAGATAAAAACACCATATATTTT.